The TCR beta chain described here comes from a study of cytomegalovirus exposure and HLA in healthy donors. Findings and caveats of the study: Overall, roughly 150 TCR beta chains were annotated as cytomegalovirus-associated. Among the CMV-associated chains, three were confirmed in vitro as specific for CMV antigens. An analysis was carried out later, and it reportedly showed fewer N-insertions in an Asian-associated ancestry cluster than the approximately 670-donor mean. It was in a later analysis that TCR association rates were seen to vary by HLA locus, highest for DRB1 and lowest for HLA-C.

There are 12 residues in the CDR3. Germline V gene data show CDR1 as MNHNY and CDR2 as SVGAGI (reference sequence). After removal of 4 bases from V and 3 bases from J, the junction contained 0 bases not matched to a gene. In the case of this clone: Its antigen is unknown.

Amplification used 60 Vbeta primers and 13 Jbeta primers. TCRdb's copy holds only in-frame clones and misses some; the assay was immunoSEQ multiplex PCR. The table includes 100,000 to 150,000 clones, around 80% detected once. The chain couples TRBV6-6 to TRBJ2-7; 7 nucleotides match TRBD1. The sequence derives from a man aged 18-30 years in good health and CMV-seronegative. Sequenced material: PBMCs. The CDR3 DNA reads as TGTGCCAGCAGTTCAGGGGGCTACGAGCAGTACGTC. Translating gives CASSSGGYEQYV.